This passage covers 9 T cell receptor beta chains from one sample sequenced in a study of blood T cell repertoires in COVID-19. TCRdb's table, derived via immunoSEQ multiplex PCR, lists solely in-frame clones and lacks some. This sample yields roughly 110,000 clones, of which more than 70% are seen a single time; more than 4.5% belongs to the top ten. Specimen: peripheral blood. These receptors were obtained from a man between 40 and 49 years old with active or convalescent COVID-19.

J is TRBJ1-2 and V is TRBV15; TRBD1 matches at 7 bases. CDR1 LNHNV and CDR2 YYDKDF come from the germline V gene (reference sequence). The CDR3 has 14 amino acids. Germline trimming cut 1 base from V and 3 bases from J; bases unmatched to any gene: 2. CDR3 DNA sequence: TGTGCCACCAGCAGAGTCCAGGGGGACTATGGCTACACCTTC. It is translated as CATSRVQGDYGYTF.

This chain joins TRBV19 and TRBJ2-1; D is unresolved. CDR1 and CDR2 from the germline V gene are LNHDA and SQIVND (reference sequence). CDR3 size: 12 residues. Trimming removed 9 bases from V and 5 bases from J, with 11 bases in between. The chain's CDR3 is CASLTLNNEQFF. CDR3 DNA: TGTGCCAGCCTAACGTTGAACAATGAGCAGTTCTTC.

This clone was seen a handful of times. The CDR3 DNA sequence: TGCGCCAGCAGCCGGAAACCGGCCGGACAGGGGGGCACAGATACGCAGTATTTT. This codes for CASSRKPAGQGGTDTQYF. The V and J genes are TRBV5-1 and TRBJ2-3, with TRBD1 matching over 10 bases. CDR3 size: 18 residues. The V gene's germline CDR1 is SGHRS and CDR2 YFSETQ. Germline trimming cut 4 bases from V and 1 base from J; bases unmatched to any gene: 12. Filled out from reference TRBV5-1 and TRBJ2-3, the complete variable domain reads KAGVTQTPRYLIKTRGQQVTLSCSPISGHRSVSWYQQTPGQGLQFLFEYFSETQRNKGNFPGRFSGRQFSNSRSEMNVSTLELGDSALYLCASSRKPAGQGGTDTQYFGPGTRLTVL.

The genes are TRBV3-1 (or the pseudogene TRBV3-2) and TRBJ1-1; D remains unclear. Germline values: CDR1 LGHDT, CDR2 YNNKEL (reference sequence). V was pared by 4 bases and J by 1 base, with 16 bases between. CDR3 length: 16 residues. The CDR3 reads CASSRGFKTTNTEAFF. The CDR3 DNA follows: TGTGCCAGCAGCCGCGGATTTAAAACCACGAACACTGAAGCTTTCTTT.

The chain combines TRBV30 with TRBJ1-2; D is uncertain. Germline V gene data show CDR1 as GTSNPN and CDR2 as SVGIG (reference sequence). There are 19 residues in the CDR3. The germline V and J ends were trimmed by 2 bases and 7 bases, with 32 bases remaining between them. The CDR3 region has the DNA TGTGCCTGGAGTATGCCCATCGTGAGGGCTGGGATTATAGCCCTTGGCTACACCTTC. This encodes CAWSMPIVRAGIIALGYTF.

There are a few counts of this clone. This rearrangement joins TRBV7-3 to TRBJ2-7, with 14 bases aligning to TRBD2. The CDR3 sequence is 14 residues long. The junction had 2 bases not matched to a gene; V was cut back by 5 bases and J by 5 bases. Germline CDR1 reads SGHTA; CDR2 reads FQGTGA. The CDR3 DNA is TGTGCCAGCAGCCCGGGACTAGCGGGAGACGAGCAGTACTTC. It translates to CASSPGLAGDEQYF.

The V and J genes are TRBV3-1 (or the pseudogene TRBV3-2) and TRBJ2-3, with D possibly being TRBD2 (6 bases). This CDR3 is built from 15 residues. Germline V lookup: CDR1 LGHDT, CDR2 YNNKEL (reference sequence). The V gene lost 6 bases and the J gene lost 2 bases, with 15 bases spanning the gap. CDR3 nucleotide sequence: TGTGCCAGCAGGCCCGGGAGTTCCAACACAGATACGCAGTATTTT. Its protein product is CASRPGSSNTDTQYF.

The chain uses TRBV6-5 and TRBJ1-6; TRBD1 might be the D (5 bases). V was trimmed by 4 bases and J by 7 bases, leaving 5 bases between them. Germline loops: CDR1 MNHEY, CDR2 SVGAGI. The CDR3 is 12 residues long. As DNA, the CDR3 is TGTGCCAGCAGTTCAGGGAATTCACCCCTCCACTTT. Translating gives CASSSGNSPLHF.

This rearrangement joins TRBV3-1 (or the pseudogene TRBV3-2) to TRBJ2-4, with a possible D match to TRBD2 (6 bases). The CDR3 length is 15 residues. The germline V gene encodes CDR1 LGHDT and CDR2 YNNKEL (reference sequence). Between the trimmed V and J ends, which lost 5 bases and 0 bases, there was a span of 11 bases. Here the CDR3 reads CASSSGVLAKNIQYF. The CDR3 bases are TGTGCCAGCAGCTCGGGGGTGCTAGCCAAAAACATTCAGTACTTC.